Presented here are 13 T cell receptor beta chains from one specimen sequenced in a study of T cells of healthy individuals. TCRdb itself ran the 5' RACE reads through MiXCR, one entry per CDR3 protein. The table lists around 63,000 distinct CDR3 sequences, about a sixth of them singletons, with approximately 4.8% in the top ten. Receptors originate from a human donor in good health.

This clonotype was observed a handful of times. The CDR3 here is CASSYTGTRARAFF. CDR3 DNA sequence: TGTGCCAGCAGCTACACCGGGACCCGAGCCAGGGCTTTCTTT. The rearrangement links TRBV5-5 to TRBJ1-1, with TRBD1 as a possible D gene (5 bases). The CDR3 runs 14 residues. The V gene lost 3 bases and the J gene lost 11 bases, with 20 bases spanning the gap. From germline, CDR1 is SGHKS and CDR2 YYEKEE (reference sequence). The whole variable domain, filled in from reference TRBV5-5 and TRBJ1-1, reads DAGVTQSPTHLIKTRGQQVTLRCSPISGHKSVSWYQQVLGQGPQFIFQYYEKEERGRGNFPDRFSARQFPNYSSELNVNALLLGDSALYLCASSYTGTRARAFFGQGTRLTVV.

This chain uses TRBV7-9 with TRBJ2-5; no clear D gene. V was cut by 6 bases and J by 3 bases, with 11 bases left in between. There are 13 residues in the CDR3. The germline V gene encodes CDR1 SEHNR and CDR2 FQNEAQ (reference sequence). The CDR3 bases are TGTGCCAGCAGTCTTAATTTTAAAGAGACCCAGTACTTC. Translating gives CASSLNFKETQYF.

The rearrangement links TRBV5-1 to TRBJ2-1, with D hard to call. V lost 3 bases to trimming and J lost 3 bases, with 13 bases between them. Looked up from germline, CDR1 is SGHRS and CDR2 is YFSETQ. The CDR3 extends over 15 amino acids. The CDR3 nucleotides read TGCGCCAGCAGCTACCGGGCTACCCTCTACAATGAGCAGTTCTTC. Its translation is CASSYRATLYNEQFF. The full variable domain, its missing parts supplied by reference TRBV5-1 and TRBJ2-1, is KAGVTQTPRYLIKTRGQQVTLSCSPISGHRSVSWYQQTPGQGLQFLFEYFSETQRNKGNFPGRFSGRQFSNSRSEMNVSTLELGDSALYLCASSYRATLYNEQFFGPGTRLTVL.

In DNA, the CDR3 is TGTGCCAGCAGTTACGGACAGAGCTCCTATAATTCACCCCTCCACTTT. As protein: CASSYGQSSYNSPLHF. The chain joins TRBV6-2 or TRBV6-3 to TRBJ1-6, with a possible D match to TRBD1 (6 bases). V was shortened by 2 bases and J by 0 bases, with 8 bases between the two germline ends. CDR1 is MNHEY and CDR2 is SVGEGT in the germline V gene. This CDR3 has 16 residues.

This clonotype has only one observation. A read error may explain this, as a much larger clone is one base away. The V and J genes are TRBV5-1 and TRBJ2-1; possibly TRBD2 for D (6 bases). This CDR3 spans 14 amino acids. From germline, CDR1 is SGHRS and CDR2 YFSETQ. V was trimmed by 2 bases and J by 9 bases, leaving 15 bases between them. This CDR3 is CASSFRPAGGEQFF. The CDR3 DNA sequence: TGCGCCAGCAGCTTCCGGCCAGCGGGTGGTGAGCAGTTCTTC.

The rearrangement uses TRBV5-1 and TRBJ1-3, with D perhaps TRBD1 (5 bases). The CDR3 runs 15 residues. In germline, CDR1 is SGHRS, CDR2 YFSETQ. V was pared by 5 bases and J by 1 base, with 13 bases between. In DNA form, the CDR3 reads TGCGCCAGCAGGGCAGGGATCCGGTCTGGAAACACCATATATTTT. Protein product: CASRAGIRSGNTIYF.

The sample holds many counts of this clonotype. V usage is TRBV11-2 and J usage is TRBJ2-2, with unresolved D. Looked up from germline, CDR1 is SGHAT and CDR2 is FQNNGV. This CDR3 comprises 14 residues. Trimming removed 1 base at V and 1 base at J, with 4 bases between. CDR3 DNA sequence: TGTGCCAGCAGCTTAGGGTTGAACACCGGGGAGCTGTTTTTT. This sequence encodes CASSLGLNTGELFF. The variable domain in full, completed from reference TRBV11-2 and TRBJ2-2, reads EAGVAQSPRYKIIEKRQSVAFWCNPISGHATLYWYQQILGQGPKLLIQFQNNGVVDDSQLPKDRFSAERLKGVDSTLKIQPAKLEDSAVYLCASSLGLNTGELFFGEGSRLTVL.

The sample holds one count of this clonotype. J is TRBJ1-6 and V is TRBV28; 7 positions agree with TRBD1. This CDR3 has 15 residues. Germline CDR1 reads MDHEN; CDR2 reads SYDVKM. Unmatched junction bases numbered 5, after V lost 5 bases and J lost 4 bases. CDR3 residues: CASSRSGGYNSPLHF. For the CDR3, the DNA is TGTGCCAGCAGTCGGTCAGGGGGTTATAATTCACCCCTCCACTTT.

The table lists this clonotype with many counts. This rearrangement joins TRBV7-9 to TRBJ1-1; no clear D. The ends were cut back, 8 bases at V and 1 base at J, with 14 bases in the middle. CDR3 length: 14 amino acids. Germline V gene data show CDR1 as SEHNR and CDR2 as FQNEAQ (reference sequence). The CDR3 sequence: CASHKFGENTEAFF. CDR3 sequence (DNA): TGTGCCAGCCACAAATTTGGGGAGAACACTGAAGCTTTCTTT.

CDR3 protein: CASSGGDRGDHYEQYF. The CDR3 DNA is TGTGCCAGCAGTGGTGGGGACAGGGGGGACCACTACGAGCAGTACTTC. The chain carries TRBV2 and TRBJ2-7, with 11 bases fitting TRBD1. CDR3 length: 16 residues. With 4 bases clipped from V and 3 bases from J, the junction kept 8 bases outside the gene matches. Germline V CDR1 and CDR2: SNHLY, FYNNEI.

This clonotype was counted only a few times. The gene calls are TRBV5-8 and TRBJ2-1; the D gene is possibly TRBD1 (5 bases). Trimming removed 5 bases at V and 0 bases at J, with 12 bases between. CDR3 length equals 15 residues. CDR1 and CDR2 (germline): SGHTS, YDEGEE. CDR3 loop: CASRRQGSSYNEQFF. The CDR3 region has the DNA TGTGCCAGCAGGCGGCAGGGAAGCTCCTACAATGAGCAGTTCTTC. The full variable domain, its missing parts supplied by reference TRBV5-8 and TRBJ2-1, is EAGVTQSPTHLIKTRGQQATLRCSPISGHTSVYWYQQALGLGLQFLLWYDEGEERNRGNFPPRFSGRQFPNYSSELNVNALELEDSALYLCASRRQGSSYNEQFFGPGTRLTVL.

The rearrangement uses TRBV5-1 and TRBJ2-2; TRBD1 matches at 8 bases. The V and J ends lost 3 bases and 4 bases, in that order; junction bases with no gene match: 2. The CDR3 loop spans 14 amino acids. Germline V CDR1 and CDR2: SGHRS, YFSETQ. The CDR3 protein is CASSSGQGTGELFF. The DNA of the CDR3 is TGCGCCAGCAGCTCTGGACAGGGCACCGGGGAGCTGTTTTTT.

This clonotype was seen ten or more times. The chain combines TRBV30 with TRBJ2-1, with 10 bases that match TRBD2. The V segment lost 6 bases and the J segment 7 bases; nucleotides outside the gene matches: 9. This CDR3 has 14 amino acids. CDR1 is GTSNPN, CDR2 SVGIG, per germline (reference sequence). CDR3 in amino acids: CACKAGGQENEQFF. CDR3 sequence (DNA): TGTGCCTGTAAAGCGGGGGGGCAGGAAAATGAGCAGTTCTTC.